This T cell receptor (beta chain) was observed in a study of cytomegalovirus exposure and HLA in healthy donors. Both 60 Vbeta primers and 13 Jbeta primers went into the PCR. Some clones are missing from TCRdb's copy, which holds only in-frame ones; the method was immunoSEQ multiplex PCR. Among 150,000 to 200,000 clones listed, 79% were seen once. The CDR3 spans 15 residues. Germline CDR1 and CDR2: SGHRS and YFSETQ. V shed 0 bases and J shed 4 bases, with 13 bases lying between them. Sequencing input: PBMCs. The TCR sequence derives from a woman aged 30 to 39 in good health and CMV-seropositive. This chain links TRBV5-1 with TRBJ1-2; no clear D. CDR3 DNA sequence: TGCGCCAGCAGCTTGGTAGCGGGCGCCGGCTATGGCTACACCTTC. Protein product: CASSLVAGAGYGYTF.